The T cell receptor (beta chain) described here comes from a study of shared clonotypes between healthy human individuals. Study background: Per donor, three plates held CD4 naive cells, three held CD4 memory, two held CD8 naive and one held CD8 memory.

Points on this clone: Its antigen is as yet unknown.

Assay used: immunoSEQ multiplex PCR; TCRdb lists only in-frame clones, some missing. The data show millions of clones, approximately 93% seen once. Each of the donors was a healthy adult who was HIV-negative and had not had a recent acute infection or vaccination. This CDR3 is 15 amino acids long. J was trimmed by 6 bases and V by 6 bases; bases with no gene match: 11. Germline lookup yields CDR1 MNHNS and CDR2 SASEGT. Whole-study findings and limits: Larger estimated richness was generally recorded for naive subsets relative to memory subsets.

This sequence originates from a man aged 18 to 29 in good health. Some clones in this sample may be carry-over from other donors' samples. The chain combines TRBV6-1 with TRBJ2-7; 10 nucleotides line up with TRBD1. The sequencing sample was made of naive CD4+ T cells from PBMCs. The subset here: CD45RA+ positively selected. CDR3 protein: CASRPGDRGGLEQYF. Written as DNA, the CDR3 is TGTGCCAGCAGACCAGGGGACAGGGGAGGCCTCGAGCAGTACTTC.